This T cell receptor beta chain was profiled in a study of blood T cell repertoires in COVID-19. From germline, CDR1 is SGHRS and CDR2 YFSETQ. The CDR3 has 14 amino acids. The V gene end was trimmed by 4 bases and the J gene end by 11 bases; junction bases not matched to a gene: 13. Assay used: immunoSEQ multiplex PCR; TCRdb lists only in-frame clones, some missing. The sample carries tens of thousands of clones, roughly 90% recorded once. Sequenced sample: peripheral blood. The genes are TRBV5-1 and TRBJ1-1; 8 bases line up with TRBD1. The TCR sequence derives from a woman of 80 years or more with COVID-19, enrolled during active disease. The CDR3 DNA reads TGCGCCAGCAGCGAGGTTACGACAGGGGAGAGGGCTTTCTTT. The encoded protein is CASSEVTTGERAFF.